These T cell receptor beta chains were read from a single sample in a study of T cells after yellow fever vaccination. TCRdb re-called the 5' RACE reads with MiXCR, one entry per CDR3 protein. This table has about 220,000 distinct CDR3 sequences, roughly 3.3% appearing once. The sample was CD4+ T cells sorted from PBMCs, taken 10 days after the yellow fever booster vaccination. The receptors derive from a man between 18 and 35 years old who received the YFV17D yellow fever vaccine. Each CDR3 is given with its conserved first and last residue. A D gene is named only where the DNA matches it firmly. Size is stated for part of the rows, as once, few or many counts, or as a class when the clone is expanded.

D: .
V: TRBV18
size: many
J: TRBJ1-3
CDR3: CASLPFPDSGNTIYF
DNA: TGTGCCAGCCTCCCTTTCCCTGACTCTGGAAACACCATATATTTT

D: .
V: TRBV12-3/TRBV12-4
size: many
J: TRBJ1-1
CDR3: CASSFGDRKTEAFF
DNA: TGTGCCAGCAGTTTTGGGGATAGGAAAACTGAAGCTTTCTTT

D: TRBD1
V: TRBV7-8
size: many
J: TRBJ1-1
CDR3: CASSLDGQGGTEAFF
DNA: TGTGCCAGCAGCTTAGACGGACAGGGTGGCACTGAAGCTTTCTTT

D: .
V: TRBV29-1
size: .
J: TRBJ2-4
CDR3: CSGGDLAKNIQYF
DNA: TGCAGCGGGGGGGACCTAGCCAAAAACATTCAGTACTTC

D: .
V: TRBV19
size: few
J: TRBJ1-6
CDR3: CASSSREYSPLHF
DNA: TGTGCCAGTAGTTCCAGGGAGTATTCACCCCTCCACTTT

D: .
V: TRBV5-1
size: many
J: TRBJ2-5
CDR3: CASSLTLPNQETQYF
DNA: TGCGCCAGCAGCTTGACCCTTCCTAACCAAGAGACCCAGTACTTC

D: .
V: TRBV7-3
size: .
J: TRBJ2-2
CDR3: CASSLSSHTGELFF
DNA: TGTGCCAGCAGCTTAAGCAGTCACACCGGGGAGCTGTTTTTT

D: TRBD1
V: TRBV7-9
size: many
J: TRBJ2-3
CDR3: CASSPWTGVGTDTQYF
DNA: TGTGCCAGCAGTCCCTGGACAGGGGTGGGCACAGATACGCAGTATTTT

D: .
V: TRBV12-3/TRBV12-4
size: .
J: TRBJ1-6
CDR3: CASRSIDSPLHF
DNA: TGTGCCAGCAGATCTATAGATTCACCCCTCCACTTT

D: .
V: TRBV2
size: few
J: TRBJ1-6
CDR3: CASTPTPRAPLHF
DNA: TGTGCCAGCACTCCGACCCCCCGGGCACCCCTCCACTTT

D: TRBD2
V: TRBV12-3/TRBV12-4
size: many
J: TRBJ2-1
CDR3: CASSFGTSYNEQFF
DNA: TGTGCCAGCAGTTTCGGGACTAGCTACAATGAGCAGTTCTTC

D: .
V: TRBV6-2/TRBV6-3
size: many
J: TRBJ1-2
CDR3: CASSYSQGQRGYTF
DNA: TGTGCCAGCAGTTACTCCCAAGGACAGCGAGGCTACACCTTC

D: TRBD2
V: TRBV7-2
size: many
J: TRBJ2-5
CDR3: CASSPSGGLETQYF
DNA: TGTGCCAGCAGCCCAAGCGGGGGGCTGGAGACCCAGTACTTC

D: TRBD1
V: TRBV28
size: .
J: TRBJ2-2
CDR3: CASRHPGGTGELFF
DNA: TGTGCCAGCAGACACCCAGGGGGTACCGGGGAGCTGTTTTTT

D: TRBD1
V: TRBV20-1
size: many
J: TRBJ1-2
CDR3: CSAEKQGSYGYTF
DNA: TGCAGTGCTGAAAAACAGGGGTCCTATGGCTACACCTTC

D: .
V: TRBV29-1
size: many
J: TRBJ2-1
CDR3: CSVAALGPSRAPDNEQFF
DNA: TGCAGCGTTGCGGCCCTTGGCCCTTCTCGAGCCCCGGACAATGAGCAGTTCTTC

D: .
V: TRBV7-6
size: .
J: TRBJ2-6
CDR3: CASSLETSSGANVLTF
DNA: TGTGCCAGCAGCTTAGAGACCAGCTCTGGGGCCAACGTCCTGACTTTC

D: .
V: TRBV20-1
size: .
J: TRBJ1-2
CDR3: CSAGGIGTHYGYTF
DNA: TGCAGTGCTGGAGGGATAGGGACGCACTATGGCTACACCTTC

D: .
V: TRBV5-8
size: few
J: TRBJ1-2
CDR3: CASSPTNPYGYTF
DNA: TGTGCCAGCAGCCCAACAAATCCTTATGGCTACACCTTC

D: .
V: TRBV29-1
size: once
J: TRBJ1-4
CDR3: CSADRRSPASSATNEKLFF
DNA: TGCAGCGCAGACCGACGATCCCCAGCCTCATCTGCAACTAATGAAAAACTGTTTTTT

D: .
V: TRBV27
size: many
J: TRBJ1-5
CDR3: CASSLRGGGNQPQHF
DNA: TGTGCCAGCAGTTTACGGGGGGGTGGCAATCAGCCCCAGCATTTT

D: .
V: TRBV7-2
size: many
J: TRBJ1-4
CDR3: CASSLSSANEKLFF
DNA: TGTGCCAGCAGCTTATCATCAGCCAATGAAAAACTGTTTTTT

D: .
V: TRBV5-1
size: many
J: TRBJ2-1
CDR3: CASSLIGGAEQFF
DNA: TGCGCCAGCAGCTTGATCGGGGGAGCTGAGCAGTTCTTC